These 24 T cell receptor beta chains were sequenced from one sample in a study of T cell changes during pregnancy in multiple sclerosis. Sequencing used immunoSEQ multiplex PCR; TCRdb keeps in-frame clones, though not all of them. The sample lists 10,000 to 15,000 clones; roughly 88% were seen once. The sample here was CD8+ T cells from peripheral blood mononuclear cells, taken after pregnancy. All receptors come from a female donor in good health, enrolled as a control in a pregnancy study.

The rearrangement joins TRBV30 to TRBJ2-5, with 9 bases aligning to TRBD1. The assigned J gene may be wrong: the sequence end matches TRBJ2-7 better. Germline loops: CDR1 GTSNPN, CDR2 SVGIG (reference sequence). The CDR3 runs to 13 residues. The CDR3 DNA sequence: TGTGCCTGGAGTCACGGACAGGGGACCGAGCAGTACTTC. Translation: CAWSHGQGTEQYF.

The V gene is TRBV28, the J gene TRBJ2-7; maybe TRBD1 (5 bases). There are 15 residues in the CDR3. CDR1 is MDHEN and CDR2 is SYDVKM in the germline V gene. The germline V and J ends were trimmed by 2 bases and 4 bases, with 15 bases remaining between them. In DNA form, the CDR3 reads TGTGCCAGCAGTTTAGGGGCAGGGAAAGGGTACGAGCAGTACTTC. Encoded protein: CASSLGAGKGYEQYF.

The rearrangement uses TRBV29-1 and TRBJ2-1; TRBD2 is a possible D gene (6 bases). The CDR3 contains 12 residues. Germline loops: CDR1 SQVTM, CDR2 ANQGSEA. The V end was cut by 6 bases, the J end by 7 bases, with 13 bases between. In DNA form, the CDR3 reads TGCAGCGTGGGGACGGGGGAAAATGAGCAGTTCTTC. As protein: CSVGTGENEQFF.

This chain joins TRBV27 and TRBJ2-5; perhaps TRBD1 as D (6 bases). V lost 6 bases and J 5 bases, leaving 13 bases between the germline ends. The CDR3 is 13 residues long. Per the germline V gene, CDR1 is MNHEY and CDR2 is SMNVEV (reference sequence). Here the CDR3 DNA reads TGTGCCAGCAGGTCAGGGGAGCGGGAGACCCAGTACTTC. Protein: CASRSGERETQYF.

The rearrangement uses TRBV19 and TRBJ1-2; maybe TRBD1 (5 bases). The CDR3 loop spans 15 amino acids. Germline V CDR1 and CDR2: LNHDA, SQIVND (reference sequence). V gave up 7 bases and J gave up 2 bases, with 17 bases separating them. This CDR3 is CASTQWGLNNYGYTF. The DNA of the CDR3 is TGTGCCAGTACCCAATGGGGCCTAAACAACTATGGCTACACCTTC.

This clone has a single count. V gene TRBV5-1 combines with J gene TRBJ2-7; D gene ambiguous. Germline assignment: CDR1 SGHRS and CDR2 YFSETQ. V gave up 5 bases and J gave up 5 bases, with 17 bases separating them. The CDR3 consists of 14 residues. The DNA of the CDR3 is TGCGCCAGCAGGTTGCCTGGCGTGGGCCACGAGCAGTACTTC. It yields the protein CASRLPGVGHEQYF.

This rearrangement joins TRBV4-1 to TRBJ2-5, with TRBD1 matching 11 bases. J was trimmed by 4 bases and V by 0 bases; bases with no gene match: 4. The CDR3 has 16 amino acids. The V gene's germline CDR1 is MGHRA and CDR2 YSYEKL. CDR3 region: CASSQEAGTGGETQYF. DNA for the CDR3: TGCGCCAGCAGCCAAGAAGCGGGGACAGGGGGAGAGACCCAGTACTTC.

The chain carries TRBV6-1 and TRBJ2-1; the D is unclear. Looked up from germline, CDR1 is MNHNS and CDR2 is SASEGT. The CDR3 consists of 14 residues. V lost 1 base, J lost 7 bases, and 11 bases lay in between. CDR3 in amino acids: CASSEGFRRNEQFF. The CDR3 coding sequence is TGTGCCAGCAGTGAAGGCTTTCGGAGAAATGAGCAGTTCTTC.

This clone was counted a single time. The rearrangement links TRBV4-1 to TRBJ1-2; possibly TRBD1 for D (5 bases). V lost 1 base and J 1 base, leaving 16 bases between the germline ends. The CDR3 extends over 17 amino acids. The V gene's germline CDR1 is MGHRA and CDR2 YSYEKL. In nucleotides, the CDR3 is TGCGCCAGCAGCCAAGCGGGGCGGGAAAAACTTAACTATGGCTACACCTTC. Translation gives CASSQAGREKLNYGYTF.

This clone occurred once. CDR3 bases: TGTGCCAGTAGTATTTCGGGGGTCGGCAAAAACATTCAGTACTTC. This gives the protein CASSISGVGKNIQYF. The chain links TRBV19 to TRBJ2-4, with D tentatively TRBD2 (6 bases). Trimming stripped 3 bases from V and 3 bases from J, with 12 bases between. From germline, CDR1 is LNHDA and CDR2 SQIVND (reference sequence). The CDR3 is 15 amino acids.

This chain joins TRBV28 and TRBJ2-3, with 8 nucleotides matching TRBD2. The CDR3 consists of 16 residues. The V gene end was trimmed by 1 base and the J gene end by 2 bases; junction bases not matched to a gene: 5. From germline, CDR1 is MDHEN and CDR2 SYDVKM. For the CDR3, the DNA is TGTGCCAGCAGTTTATTTATAGCGGGGACCACAGATACGCAGTATTTT. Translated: CASSLFIAGTTDTQYF.

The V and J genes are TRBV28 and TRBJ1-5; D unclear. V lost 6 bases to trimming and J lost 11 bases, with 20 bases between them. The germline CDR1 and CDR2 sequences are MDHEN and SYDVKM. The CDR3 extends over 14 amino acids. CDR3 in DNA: TGTGCCAGCAGCCCAGAGGCAGGACTGAGGTCCCAGCATTTT. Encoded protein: CASSPEAGLRSQHF.

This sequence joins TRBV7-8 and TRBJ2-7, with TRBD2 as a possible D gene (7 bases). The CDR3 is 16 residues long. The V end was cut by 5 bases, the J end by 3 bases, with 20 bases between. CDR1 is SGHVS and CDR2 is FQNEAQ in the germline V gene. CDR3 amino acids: CASSLGGGQGFYEQYF. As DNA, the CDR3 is TGTGCCAGCAGCCTCGGGGGAGGGCAGGGGTTCTACGAGCAGTACTTC.

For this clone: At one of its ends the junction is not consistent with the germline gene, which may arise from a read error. CDR3 nucleotides: TGCGCCAGCAGCCTCCTATGGACTAGCGAGTACGAGCAGTACTTC. Protein sequence: CASSLLWTSEYEQYF. This sequence joins TRBV7-2 and TRBJ2-7, with 9 bases aligning to TRBD2. This CDR3 region has 15 residues. The germline V gene encodes CDR1 SGHTA and CDR2 FQGNSA. Looking up the rest from reference TRBV7-2 and TRBJ2-7 gives the full variable domain: GAGVSQSPSNKVTEKGKDVELRCDPISGHTALYWYRQSLGQGLEFLIYFQGNSAPDKSGLPSDRFSAERTGGSVSTLTIQRTQQEDSAVYLCASSLLWTSEYEQYFGPGTRLTVT.

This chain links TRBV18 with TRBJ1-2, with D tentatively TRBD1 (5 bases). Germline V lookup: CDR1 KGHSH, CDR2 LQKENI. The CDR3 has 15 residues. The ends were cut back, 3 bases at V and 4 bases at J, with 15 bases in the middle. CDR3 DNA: TGTGCCAGCTCACCTACCGACAGAAGCTTCTATGGCTACACCTTC. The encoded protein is CASSPTDRSFYGYTF.

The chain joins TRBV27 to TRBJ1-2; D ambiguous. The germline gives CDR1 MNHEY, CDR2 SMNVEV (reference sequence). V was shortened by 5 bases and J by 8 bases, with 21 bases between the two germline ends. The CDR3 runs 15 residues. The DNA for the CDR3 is TGTGCCAGCAGTGGAGAGGACTCTTACCTCGGGGGCTACACCTTC. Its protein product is CASSGEDSYLGGYTF.

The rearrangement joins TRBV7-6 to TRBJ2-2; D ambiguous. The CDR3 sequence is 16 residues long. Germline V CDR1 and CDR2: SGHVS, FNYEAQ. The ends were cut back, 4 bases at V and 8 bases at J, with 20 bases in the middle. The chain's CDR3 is CASSSIIRVSSGELFF. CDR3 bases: TGTGCCAGCAGCTCAATCATCCGGGTCTCATCGGGGGAGCTGTTTTTT. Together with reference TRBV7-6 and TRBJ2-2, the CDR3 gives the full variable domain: GAGVSQSPRYKVTKRGQDVALRCDPISGHVSLYWYRQALGQGPEFLTYFNYEAQQDKSGLPNDRFSAERPEGSISTLTIQRTEQRDSAMYRCASSSIIRVSSGELFFGEGSRLTVL.

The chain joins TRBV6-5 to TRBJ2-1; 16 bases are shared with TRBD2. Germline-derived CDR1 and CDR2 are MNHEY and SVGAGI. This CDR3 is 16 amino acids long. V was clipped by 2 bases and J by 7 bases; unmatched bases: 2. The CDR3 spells CASSYTGLAGGNEQFF. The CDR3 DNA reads TGTGCCAGCAGTTACACGGGACTAGCGGGAGGGAATGAGCAGTTCTTC.

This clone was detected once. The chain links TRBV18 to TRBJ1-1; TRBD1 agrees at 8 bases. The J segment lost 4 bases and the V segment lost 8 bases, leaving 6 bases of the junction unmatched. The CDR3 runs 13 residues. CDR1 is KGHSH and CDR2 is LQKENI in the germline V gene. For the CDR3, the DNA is TGTGCCAGCCATCCAGGGGGCCTCACTGAAGCTTTCTTT. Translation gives CASHPGGLTEAFF.

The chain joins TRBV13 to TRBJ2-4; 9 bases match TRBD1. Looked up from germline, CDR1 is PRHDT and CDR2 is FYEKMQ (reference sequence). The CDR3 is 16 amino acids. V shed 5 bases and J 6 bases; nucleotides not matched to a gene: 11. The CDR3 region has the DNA TGTGCCAGCAGCCCCGGGACAGGGAGTTCGAGAAACATTCAGTACTTC. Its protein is CASSPGTGSSRNIQYF.

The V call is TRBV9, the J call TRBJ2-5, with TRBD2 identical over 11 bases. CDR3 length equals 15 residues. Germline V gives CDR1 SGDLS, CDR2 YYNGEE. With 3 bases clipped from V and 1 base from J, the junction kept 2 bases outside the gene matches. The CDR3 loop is CASSETSGVQETQYF. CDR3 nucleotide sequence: TGTGCCAGCAGCGAGACTAGCGGGGTCCAAGAGACCCAGTACTTC.

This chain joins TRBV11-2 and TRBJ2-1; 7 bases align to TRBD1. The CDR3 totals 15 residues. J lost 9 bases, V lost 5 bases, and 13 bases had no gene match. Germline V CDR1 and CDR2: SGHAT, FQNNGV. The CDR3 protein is CASSPWRQGRGEQFF. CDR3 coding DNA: TGTGCCAGCAGCCCCTGGAGACAGGGTCGTGGTGAGCAGTTCTTC.

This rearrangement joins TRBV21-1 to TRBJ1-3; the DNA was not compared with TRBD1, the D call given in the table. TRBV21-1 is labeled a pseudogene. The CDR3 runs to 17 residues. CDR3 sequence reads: CASSNTTGARSGNTIYF. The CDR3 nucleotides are TGTGCCAGCAGCAACACCACAGGGGCACGCTCTGGAAACACCATATATTTT.

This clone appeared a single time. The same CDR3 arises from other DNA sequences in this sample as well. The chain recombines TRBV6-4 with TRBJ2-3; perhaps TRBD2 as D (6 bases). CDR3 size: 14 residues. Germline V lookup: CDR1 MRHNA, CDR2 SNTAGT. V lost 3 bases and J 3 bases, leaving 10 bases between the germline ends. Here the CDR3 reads CASSDGGGTDTQYF. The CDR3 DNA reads TGTGCCAGCAGTGATGGCGGAGGGACAGATACGCAGTATTTT.